This paragraph covers one TCR beta chain sequence. Antigen specificity is unknown. This entry is derived from a study of monozygotic twins with inflammatory bowel disease. Per donor there was one draw, yielding a blood sample of 2.5 ml. Starting material for each TCR library was around 4,000 ng of total RNA. TCRdb re-called the 5' RACE reads and gives one entry per CDR3 protein, without DNA. This repertoire includes under 45,000 distinct CDR3 sequences. Germline V lookup: CDR1 SGHRS, CDR2 YFSETQ. The CDR3 runs to 15 residues. General observations from the study: Healthy twins showed more clonotype sharing with others than IBD patients, especially patients with disease activity.

The sequence was obtained from a human donor with ulcerative colitis or Crohn's disease, or a healthy co-twin of an affected twin (not recorded which). The sequenced sample consisted of blood. This chain connects TRBV5-1 to TRBJ1-6; TCRdb lists TRBD1, though no DNA is available to test this call. The CDR3 sequence is CASSLVTGANSPLHF. The variable domain in full, completed from reference TRBV5-1 and TRBJ1-6, reads KAGVTQTPRYLIKTRGQQVTLSCSPISGHRSVSWYQQTPGQGLQFLFEYFSETQRNKGNFPGRFSGRQFSNSRSEMNVSTLELGDSALYLCASSLVTGANSPLHFGNGTRLTVT.